This T cell receptor beta chain was profiled in a study of early T cells in non-severe SARS-CoV-2 infection. Study information: Sequencing of bulk RNA from unsorted whole blood was done, without chain pairing. General observations from the study: VDJdb matches were skewed toward anti-spike CD8 T cell responses.

Each cDNA molecule carried a unique molecular identifier. TCRdb recomputed calls from the 5' RACE reads with MiXCR, one row per CDR3 protein. The sample has 35,000 to 50,000 distinct CDR3 sequences, around 23% seen once. Only a few counts were recorded for this clonotype. Its target is unknown. Germline V gene data show CDR1 as SGHTA and CDR2 as FQGNSA. The CDR3 extends over 12 amino acids. Trimming shortened V by 1 base and J by 9 bases, and 4 bases separated the two germline ends. V and J are TRBV7-2 and TRBJ1-6, with D unresolved. The sequencing used whole blood, collected at baseline. This TCR was sampled from an adult who was a healthcare worker with PCR-confirmed SARS-CoV-2 infection or an uninfected control (not recorded which). CDR3 sequence: CASSLEISPLHF. Written as DNA, the CDR3 is TGTGCCAGCAGCTTAGAGATTTCACCCCTCCACTTT.